This T cell receptor (beta chain) originates from a study of CD8+CD57+ T cells in acquired aplastic anemia. As for the study in general: CD4+ cell libraries from healthy donors averaged approximately 9.8 million reads.

TCR beta VDJ and CDR3 were profiled, and genomic DNA was the template. From the reads, TCRdb called clonotypes with MiXCR, one entry per CDR3 protein. This table has hundreds of thousands of distinct CDR3 sequences, approximately 70% appearing once. About this clonotype itself: Its antigen is undetermined. Compared with germline, one end of the junction differs, possibly owing to a read error.

The V gene's germline CDR1 is SGHTA and CDR2 FQGTGA. The CDR3 is 14 residues long. Study-level findings and limits: Patients and controls had CD8+ Simpson's diversity values that were not significantly distinct.

Sequencing used sorted CD4+, CD8+, or CD8+CD57+ T cells (not recorded which) from PBMCs. The sequence came from a human donor in good health, serving as a control. The V call is TRBV7-3, the J call TRBJ1-1; D not resolved. Written as DNA, the CDR3 is TGTGCCAGCAGCTCGCCCAACACCAGCAAGCAGGCTTTTTTT. This translates into CASSSPNTSKQAFF.